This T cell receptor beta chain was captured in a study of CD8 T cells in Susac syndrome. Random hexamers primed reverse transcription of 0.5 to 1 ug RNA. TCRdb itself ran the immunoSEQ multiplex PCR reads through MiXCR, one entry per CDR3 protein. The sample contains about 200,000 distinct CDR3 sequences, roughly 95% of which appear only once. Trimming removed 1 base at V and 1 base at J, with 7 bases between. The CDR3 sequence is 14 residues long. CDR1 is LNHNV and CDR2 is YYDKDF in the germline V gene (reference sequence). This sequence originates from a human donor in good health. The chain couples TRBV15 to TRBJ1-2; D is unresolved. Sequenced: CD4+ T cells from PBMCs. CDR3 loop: CATSRGGVNYGYTF. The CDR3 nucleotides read TGTGCCACCAGCAGAGGTGGGGTTAACTATGGCTACACCTTC.